Below, 18 T cell receptor beta chains from the same sample are listed, as sequenced in a study of T cells in Graves' hyperthyroidism and ophthalmopathy. It was RNA transcripts that yielded the amplified TCR beta CDR3 regions. HTBI primers drove first-round RT-PCR of the TCR CDR3. TCRdb itself ran the multiplex PCR reads through MiXCR, one entry per CDR3 protein. The sample records a few hundred thousand distinct CDR3 sequences, around 13% being singletons. Sequenced material: blood. These receptors came from a woman in her 40s with Graves' hyperthyroidism.

The rearrangement links TRBV19 to TRBJ1-3, with 8 bases that match TRBD1. With 4 bases clipped from V and 0 bases from J, the junction kept 5 bases outside the gene matches. Germline values: CDR1 LNHDA, CDR2 SQIVND (reference sequence). This CDR3 is 16 amino acids long. The CDR3 bases are TGTGCCAGTAGTACCAGGGACAGGACCTCTGGAAACACCATATATTTT. As protein: CASSTRDRTSGNTIYF. The variable domain in full, with the rest retrieved from reference TRBV19 and TRBJ1-3, is DGGITQSPKYLFRKEGQNVTLSCEQNLNHDAMYWYRQDPGQGLRLIYYSQIVNDFQKGDIAEGYSVSREKKESFPLTVTSAQKNPTAFYLCASSTRDRTSGNTIYFGEGSWLTVV.

At least ten counts were recorded for this clonotype. The CDR3 spells CAISDLESGTDTQYF. The CDR3 DNA follows: TGTGCCATCAGTGACCTGGAGTCGGGCACAGATACGCAGTATTTT. The chain recombines TRBV10-3 with TRBJ2-3; D unresolved. The CDR3 length is 15 residues. CDR1 and CDR2 (germline): ENHRY, SYGVKD. Between the trimmed V and J ends, which lost 3 bases and 1 base, there was a span of 11 bases.

Many counts were recorded for this clonotype. The CDR3 DNA reads TGTGCCAGCAAGGCGGGATCTAGCACAGATACGCAGTATTTT. Translating gives CASKAGSSTDTQYF. V gene TRBV2 combines with J gene TRBJ2-3, with D maybe TRBD2 (6 bases). CDR1 is SNHLY and CDR2 is FYNNEI in the germline V gene. The CDR3 contains 14 residues. Trimming removed 7 bases from V and 0 bases from J, with 11 bases in between.

On this clonotype: One junction end does not reproduce the germline sequence, and a read error may be involved. The rearrangement uses TRBV5-1 and TRBJ2-7; weak D call: TRBD1 (6 bases). CDR1 and CDR2 from the germline V gene are SGHRS and YFSETQ. This CDR3 has 15 residues. CDR3 in amino acids: CASSFSSDRAYGQYF. CDR3 in DNA: TGCGCCAGCAGCTTTTCCTCGGACAGAGCCTACGGGCAGTACTTC.

The genes are TRBV6-1 and TRBJ2-5, with TRBD1 matching 7 bases. V dropped 5 bases and J dropped 3; count of bases not matched to a gene: 9. The CDR3 extends over 15 amino acids. Germline V gene data show CDR1 as MNHNS and CDR2 as SASEGT. This chain's CDR3 is CASSHRGQGKETQYF. CDR3 nucleotide sequence: TGTGCCAGCAGTCATAGGGGGCAGGGGAAAGAGACCCAGTACTTC.

This clonotype was recorded at least ten times. Here the CDR3 DNA reads TGTGCCAGCAGTGGTCTCGGACTAGCAGTATACAATGAGCAGTTCTTC. Its protein product is CASSGLGLAVYNEQFF. The rearrangement links TRBV2 to TRBJ2-1, with 8 bases matching TRBD2. From germline, CDR1 is SNHLY and CDR2 FYNNEI. The CDR3 covers 16 residues. With V trimmed by 4 bases and J by 4 bases, 9 bases remained unmatched.

The sample holds many counts of this clonotype. The rearrangement links TRBV18 to TRBJ2-5; 9 bases map to TRBD2. The CDR3 length is 15 residues. Trimming took 8 bases from V and 4 from J; bases not matched to a gene: 11. Germline CDR1 KGHSH, CDR2 LQKENI. The CDR3 DNA reads TGTGCCAGCACGACTAGCGGCCTAAAGGGAGAGACCCAGTACTTC. Protein product: CASTTSGLKGETQYF. Full variable domain (remainder filled in from reference TRBV18 and TRBJ2-5): NAGVMQNPRHLVRRRGQEARLRCSPMKGHSHVYWYRQLPEEGLKFMVYLQKENIIDESGMPKERFSAEFPKEGPSILRIQQVVRGDSAAYFCASTTSGLKGETQYFGPGTRLLVL.

Concerning this clonotype: A much larger clone lies one base from this, so it may be a read error. The chain combines TRBV28 with TRBJ1-5; 8 bases fit TRBD1. With V trimmed by 6 bases and J by 4 bases, 8 bases remained unmatched. CDR3 size: 15 residues. CDR1 and CDR2 (germline): MDHEN, SYDVKM. CDR3 DNA sequence: TGTGCCAGCAGCCAGGGGGCAGGGGAGAATCAGCCCCAGCATTTT. This translates into CASSQGAGENQPQHF.

This clonotype has a handful of counts. The chain recombines TRBV3-1 with TRBJ2-5, with 8 bases lining up with TRBD2. V dropped 3 bases and J dropped 6; count of bases not matched to a gene: 18. Germline values: CDR1 LGHDT, CDR2 YNNKEL (reference sequence). The CDR3 covers 18 residues. CDR3 residues: CASSQFSMSGSRDQTQYF. In DNA, the CDR3 is TGTGCCAGCAGCCAGTTTTCGATGAGCGGGAGCCGGGACCAGACCCAGTACTTC.

This clonotype has at least ten counts. The chain employs TRBV16 and TRBJ1-2; possible D gene TRBD1, 5 bases. V lost 0 bases and J lost 3, with 5 bases in between. From germline, CDR1 is KGHSY and CDR2 FQNENV. This CDR3 has 13 residues. This CDR3 reads CASSQSQDYGYTF. The CDR3 DNA reads as TGTGCCAGCAGCCAATCACAGGACTATGGCTACACCTTC.

This clonotype turned up a few times. The genes are TRBV18 and TRBJ2-3, with 9 bases identical to TRBD1. V shed 1 base and J 3 bases; nucleotides not matched to a gene: 5. Germline V gene lookup returns CDR1 KGHSH and CDR2 LQKENI. This CDR3 region has 16 residues. The CDR3 loop is CASSPRWTGVTDTQYF. CDR3 sequence (DNA): TGTGCCAGCTCACCACGCTGGACAGGGGTAACAGATACGCAGTATTTT.

This clonotype was recorded many times. The chain links TRBV6-1 to TRBJ2-7; D ambiguous. Between the trimmed V and J ends, which lost 3 bases and 3 bases, there was a span of 12 bases. This CDR3 comprises 14 residues. Germline-derived CDR1 and CDR2 are MNHNS and SASEGT. The CDR3 is CASSDPVVGYEQYF. The CDR3 coding sequence is TGTGCCAGCAGTGACCCGGTGGTAGGCTACGAGCAGTACTTC.

This clonotype was observed many times. The chain carries TRBV20-1 and TRBJ2-1; 12 positions match TRBD2. Germline V CDR1 and CDR2: DFQATT, SNEGSKA (reference sequence). V trimming: 4 bases; J trimming: 9 bases; junction bases outside the gene matches: 7. The CDR3 totals 14 residues. CDR3: CSATGLAGFVEQFF. DNA for the CDR3: TGCAGTGCTACCGGACTAGCGGGATTTGTTGAGCAGTTCTTC.

This clonotype was seen repeatedly, ten times or more. This chain joins TRBV2 and TRBJ2-1, with D possibly being TRBD1 (7 bases). Trimming removed 1 base at V and 0 bases at J, with 22 bases between. The CDR3 has 20 residues. Germline V gene sequence: CDR1 SNHLY, CDR2 FYNNEI. The CDR3 is CASSEEWRDSPPSSYNEQFF. In nucleotides, the CDR3 is TGTGCCAGCAGTGAAGAATGGAGGGACAGCCCTCCGAGCTCCTACAATGAGCAGTTCTTC.

This clonotype was counted many times. This rearrangement joins TRBV27 to TRBJ2-1; D unresolved. This CDR3 comprises 14 residues. The germline V gene has CDR1 MNHEY and CDR2 SMNVEV (reference sequence). Deletions cut 4 bases from V and 0 bases from J, with 7 bases between. The CDR3, as DNA: TGTGCCAGCAGTTCGCTTAGCTCCTACAATGAGCAGTTCTTC. It specifies CASSSLSSYNEQFF.

This clonotype has ten or more counts. This chain joins TRBV12-3 or TRBV12-4 and TRBJ2-1; 11 bases match TRBD2. The CDR3 length is 19 residues. V lost 5 bases to trimming and J lost 7 bases; unmatched junction nucleotides: 19. The CDR3 nucleotides are TGTGCCAGCAGTCCCGGGGTAGCGGGAGGGCCGTGGACTGGGAATGAGCAGTTCTTC. Its protein product is CASSPGVAGGPWTGNEQFF.

There are many counts of this clonotype. The rearrangement uses TRBV24-1 and TRBJ2-1; D is undetermined. Germline V lookup: CDR1 KGHDR, CDR2 SFDVKD. CDR3 size: 15 residues. V shed 6 bases and J shed 7 bases, with 18 bases lying between them. The CDR3 loop reads CATSPRVPGWNEQFF. DNA for the CDR3: TGTGCCACCAGTCCCCGGGTCCCAGGTTGGAATGAGCAGTTCTTC.

The J gene is TRBJ2-5, the V gene TRBV5-1; no clear D. Trimming shortened V by 0 bases and J by 2 bases, and 11 bases separated the two germline ends. The CDR3 runs to 15 residues. The germline V gene has CDR1 SGHRS and CDR2 YFSETQ. The CDR3 DNA reads TGCGCCAGCAGCTTGGCTGCCCTAGTTCAAGAGACCCAGTACTTC. This sequence encodes CASSLAALVQETQYF.